The rows below give T cell receptor beta chains drawn from one sample of a study of shared clonotypes between healthy human individuals. Only in-frame clones appear in the TCRdb table, and some are missing; sequencing was by immunoSEQ multiplex PCR. The sample lists under 2,000,000 clones, roughly 95% occurring once. Sample: naive CD8+ T cells sorted from blood. These receptors were taken from a man aged 18 to 30 in good health. Each CDR3 is given with its conserved first and last residue. A D gene is named only where the DNA matches it firmly. Size is stated for part of the rows, as once, few or many counts, or as a class when the clone is expanded.

D gene | J gene | V gene | clone size | CDR3 protein | CDR3 DNA
NA | TRBJ2-3 | TRBV7-9 | NA | CASSSESRRTDTQYF | TGTGCCAGCAGCTCTGAATCAAGAAGGACAGATACGCAGTATTTT
NA | TRBJ2-7 | TRBV5-6 | NA | CASSLAGRVGEQYF | TGTGCCAGCAGCTTGGCTGGCAGGGTCGGTGAGCAGTACTTC
NA | TRBJ1-5 | TRBV28 | NA | CASSYPGDQPQHF | TGTGCCAGCAGTTACCCAGGGGATCAGCCCCAGCATTTT
NA | TRBJ1-6 | TRBV7-8 | few | CASSLVNSPLHF | TGTGCCAGCAGCTTGGTGAATTCACCCCTCCACTTT
NA | TRBJ2-2 | TRBV19 | NA | CASSSPLDYARGPGELFF | TGTGCCAGTAGCTCCCCCCTCGACTACGCCCGGGGCCCCGGGGAGCTGTTTTTT
NA | TRBJ2-5 | TRBV4-1 | NA | CAIAYYSTRLQETQYF | TGCGCCATCGCTTATTACTCTACTCGGCTGCAAGAGACCCAGTACTTC
NA | TRBJ2-7 | TRBV10-3 | NA | CAISGGRYSYEQYF | TGTGCCATCAGTGGAGGGAGGTACTCCTACGAGCAGTACTTC
NA | TRBJ2-7 | TRBV7-2 | NA | CASSPDGLTDEQYF | TGTGCCAGCAGTCCTGACGGACTAACCGACGAGCAGTACTTC
TRBD1 | TRBJ2-5 | TRBV4-3 | NA | CASSQGHQGTGRLSQYF | TGCGCCAGCAGCCAAGGGCACCAGGGGACAGGCAGGTTGTCCCAGTACTTC
NA | TRBJ1-4 | TRBV5-4 | NA | CASSLWGGEKLFF | TGTGCCAGCAGCTTATGGGGCGGCGAAAAACTGTTTTTT
NA | TRBJ1-2 | TRBV18 | NA | CASSQGSPDPNYGYTF | TGTGCCAGCTCACAGGGCTCCCCCGACCCCAACTATGGCTACACCTTC
TRBD1 | TRBJ1-5 | TRBV6-5 | once | CASRGQGLYQPQHF | TGTGCCAGCAGGGGACAGGGGCTATATCAGCCCCAGCATTTT
NA | TRBJ1-2 | TRBV28 | NA | CASSPVPNYGYTF | TGTGCCAGCAGTCCTGTCCCTAACTATGGCTACACCTTC
TRBD2 | TRBJ2-7 | TRBV7-8 | NA | CASSSSGLGPTLNYEQYF | TGTGCCAGCAGCTCTTCGGGACTAGGACCCACCCTCAACTACGAGCAGTACTTC
NA | TRBJ2-2 | TRBV13 | NA | CASSLWGAHTGELFF | TGTGCCAGCAGCTTATGGGGGGCGCACACCGGGGAGCTGTTTTTT
NA | TRBJ1-2 | TRBV28 | NA | CASRGVDYGYTF | TGTGCCAGCAGGGGTGTGGACTATGGCTACACCTTC
NA | TRBJ2-7 | TRBV27 | NA | CASSLTTTSFGYEQYF | TGTGCCAGCAGTTTAACCACTACCAGCTTTGGCTACGAGCAGTACTTC
NA | TRBJ1-1 | TRBV6-1 | NA | CASSEGGTMNTEAFF | TGTGCCAGCAGTGAAGGTGGGACAATGAACACTGAAGCTTTCTTT
NA | TRBJ2-3 | TRBV12-5 | once | CASGLVVGPSTDTQYF | TGTGCTAGTGGTTTAGTAGTCGGTCCATCCACAGATACGCAGTATTTT
NA | TRBJ2-7 | TRBV2 | NA | CASTWGPGTYEQYF | TGTGCCAGCACCTGGGGACCGGGTACCTACGAGCAGTACTTC
NA | TRBJ1-2 | TRBV6-5 | NA | CASSYSPTDLYGYTF | TGTGCCAGCAGTTACTCCCCGACAGACCTCTATGGCTACACCTTC
NA | TRBJ2-1 | TRBV12-5 | once | CASGFWTAYNEQFF | TGTGCTAGTGGTTTTTGGACGGCCTACAATGAGCAGTTCTTC
NA | TRBJ1-1 | TRBV4-1 | NA | CASSQLQDTEAFF | TGCGCCAGCAGCCAACTACAGGACACTGAAGCTTTCTTT
NA | TRBJ2-1 | TRBV27 | NA | CASSLVTAGEQFF | TGTGCCAGCAGTTTAGTTACGGCGGGTGAGCAGTTCTTC
NA | TRBJ1-2 | TRBV1 | NA | CTSSQDFLSGWGNGYTF | TGCACCAGCAGCCAAGATTTTCTTAGCGGTTGGGGCAATGGCTACACCTTC
TRBD1 | TRBJ1-2 | TRBV7-2 | NA | CASSLWDRDGYTF | TGTGCCAGCAGCCTATGGGACAGGGATGGCTACACCTTC
NA | TRBJ1-1 | TRBV7-9 | once | CASSLEGWTEAFF | TGTGCCAGCAGCTTAGAGGGTTGGACTGAAGCTTTCTTT
NA | TRBJ1-1 | TRBV28 | NA | CASTLTFPGNTEAFF | TGTGCCAGCACCCTCACCTTCCCAGGGAACACTGAAGCTTTCTTT
NA | TRBJ2-2 | TRBV7-9 | NA | CASSLMMGGELFF | TGTGCCAGCAGCTTGATGATGGGCGGGGAGCTGTTTTTT